These 30 T cell receptor beta chains were sequenced from one sample in a study of T cell changes during pregnancy in multiple sclerosis. Profiling relied on immunoSEQ multiplex PCR, and the TCRdb table lists in-frame clones only, not all of them. This table holds around 80,000 clones, around 94% found once. Material: peripheral blood, obtained before pregnancy. Every receptor here comes from a female donor with multiple sclerosis, enrolled in a pregnancy study.

The rearrangement links TRBV4-2 to TRBJ2-1; weak D call: TRBD2 (5 bases). Trimming pared 0 bases from V and 8 bases from J, leaving 11 bases between. The germline CDR1 and CDR2 sequences are LGHNA and YNFKEQ. This CDR3 region has 14 residues. The CDR3 sequence is CASSQDRTWYEQFF. The CDR3 DNA reads as TGTGCCAGCAGCCAAGATAGGACTTGGTATGAGCAGTTCTTC.

J is TRBJ2-5 and V is TRBV27, with TRBD2 matching 11 bases. This CDR3 is built from 14 residues. Germline V gene sequence: CDR1 MNHEY, CDR2 SMNVEV (reference sequence). V was pared by 4 bases and J by 10 bases, with 8 bases of the junction left unmatched. In DNA form, the CDR3 reads TGTGCCAGCAGTTCCTCACTAGCGGGAGTCGGCCAGTACTTC. Amino acids: CASSSSLAGVGQYF.

A few counts support this clone. The CDR3 region has the DNA TGTGCCAGCAGTACAGAAATAAGCTCCTACAATGAGCAGTTCTTC. Translation gives CASSTEISSYNEQFF. The J gene is TRBJ2-1, the V gene TRBV6-1, with D uncertain. CDR3 size: 15 residues. V lost 5 bases and J 0 bases, leaving 11 bases between the germline ends. Looked up from germline, CDR1 is MNHNS and CDR2 is SASEGT.

This chain uses TRBV4-1 with TRBJ2-2, with TRBD1 matching over 8 bases. The junction had 12 bases not matched to a gene; V was cut back by 2 bases and J by 7 bases. The germline V gene has CDR1 MGHRA and CDR2 YSYEKL. The CDR3 length is 17 residues. The CDR3: CASSQSDRGSIGGELFF. The CDR3 region has the DNA TGCGCCAGCAGCCAATCCGACAGGGGTAGTATCGGCGGGGAGCTGTTTTTT.

The CDR3 coding sequence is TGTGCCAGCAGTTCAGGGATCCACCTGAAGGGTCAGCCCCAGCATTTT. Its translation is CASSSGIHLKGQPQHF. The rearrangement uses TRBV27 and TRBJ1-5; perhaps TRBD1 as D (5 bases). The ends were cut back, 4 bases at V and 6 bases at J, with 19 bases in the middle. Germline V gene lookup returns CDR1 MNHEY and CDR2 SMNVEV (reference sequence). The CDR3 has 16 residues.

The genes are TRBV14 and TRBJ2-1; D remains unclear. CDR1 is SGHDN and CDR2 is FVKESK in the germline V gene. The ends were cut back, 2 bases at V and 2 bases at J, with 10 bases in the middle. This CDR3 is built from 15 residues. As DNA, the CDR3 is TGTGCCAGCAGCCAACAAACTCTAGCCTACAATGAGCAGTTCTTC. It yields the protein CASSQQTLAYNEQFF.

The gene calls are TRBV6-5 and TRBJ1-5; 7 bases agree with TRBD1. The ends lost 5 bases at V and 6 bases at J; junction bases unmatched: 7. From germline, CDR1 is MNHEY and CDR2 SVGAGI. There are 14 residues in the CDR3. The CDR3 loop reads CASSRGQVGQPQHF. The CDR3 DNA follows: TGTGCCAGCAGTCGCGGACAGGTGGGTCAGCCCCAGCATTTT.

This clone appeared a few times. This chain joins TRBV19 and TRBJ1-5, with 8 bases identical to TRBD1. This CDR3 contains 17 residues. The germline gives CDR1 LNHDA, CDR2 SQIVND (reference sequence). J lost 2 bases, V lost 5 bases, and 11 bases had no gene match. The CDR3 here is CASSLAGGARGNQPQHF. The CDR3 DNA reads as TGTGCCAGTAGTCTGGCAGGGGGCGCTCGGGGCAATCAGCCCCAGCATTTT.

This chain links TRBV11-3 with TRBJ2-7, with 9 bases aligning to TRBD1. The CDR3 covers 13 residues. CDR1 is SGHNT and CDR2 is YENEEA in the germline V gene. V shed 8 bases and J 5 bases; nucleotides not matched to a gene: 7. CDR3 nucleotide sequence: TGTGCCAGCGAGGGGACAGGGATCAACGAGCAGTACTTC. Residues: CASEGTGINEQYF.

This clone was detected only a few times. The chain recombines TRBV2 with TRBJ1-1; the D is unclear. Germline V gene lookup returns CDR1 SNHLY and CDR2 FYNNEI. Between the trimmed V and J ends, which lost 6 bases and 7 bases, there was a span of 9 bases. The CDR3 spans 11 residues. CDR3 bases: TGTGCCAGCAGCCTGCGCTATGAAGCTTTCTTT. It codes for CASSLRYEAFF.

This clone has ten or more counts. The rearrangement links TRBV2 to TRBJ1-3, with D tentatively TRBD1 (5 bases). The CDR3 covers 14 residues. V lost 7 bases and J lost 3, with 13 bases in between. Germline lookup yields CDR1 SNHLY and CDR2 FYNNEI. CDR3 coding DNA: TGTGCCAGCAATCAAGGGGCGGATGGAAACACCATATATTTT. It encodes CASNQGADGNTIYF.

The V and J genes are TRBV11-1 and TRBJ2-3, with TRBD2 matching 8 bases. Germline CDR1 SGHAT, CDR2 FQDESV (reference sequence). There are 15 residues in the CDR3. The ends lost 2 bases at V and 5 bases at J; junction bases unmatched: 6. DNA for the CDR3: TGTGCCAGCAGCTTAATCGGGAGGGCCATAGATACGCAGTATTTT. It translates to CASSLIGRAIDTQYF.

J is TRBJ2-5 and V is TRBV5-1, with TRBD2 matching over 9 bases. CDR3 length: 16 amino acids. V dropped 4 bases and J dropped 0; count of bases not matched to a gene: 7. CDR1 and CDR2 (germline): SGHRS, YFSETQ. The CDR3 loop is CASSHSGRTNQETQYF. CDR3 nucleotides: TGCGCCAGCAGCCACAGCGGGAGGACTAACCAAGAGACCCAGTACTTC.

In regard to this clone: Germline is not matched at one junction end, which may reflect a read error. The chain is built from TRBV7-7 and TRBJ2-7; TRBD1 agrees at 7 bases. This CDR3 region has 14 residues. CDR1 and CDR2 (germline): SSHAT, FNYEAQ (reference sequence). CDR3 coding DNA: TGTGCTAGCAGCTTCGACAGGGTGACCTACGAGCAGTACTTC. As protein: CASSFDRVTYEQYF.

This chain uses TRBV19 with TRBJ2-1; maybe TRBD2 (5 bases). The CDR3 contains 12 residues. The V and J ends lost 5 bases and 10 bases respectively, with 12 bases between them. Germline loops: CDR1 LNHDA, CDR2 SQIVND (reference sequence). DNA of the CDR3: TGTGCCAGTAGTTCTACGTCGGGAGAGCAGTTCTTC. Amino acid sequence: CASSSTSGEQFF.

This chain links TRBV5-5 with TRBJ2-7; 9 bases are a match to TRBD2. The CDR3 is 17 residues long. V lost 3 bases to trimming and J lost 7 bases; unmatched junction nucleotides: 17. Germline assignment: CDR1 SGHKS and CDR2 YYEKEE (reference sequence). CDR3 protein: CASSSTLAKRGAGEQYF. CDR3 coding DNA: TGTGCCAGCAGCTCAACGTTGGCTAAGCGGGGGGCGGGTGAGCAGTACTTC.

The chain uses TRBV19 and TRBJ2-3; D perhaps matches TRBD1 (6 bases). The CDR3 contains 16 residues. Germline V gives CDR1 LNHDA, CDR2 SQIVND (reference sequence). The V end lost 4 bases, the J end lost 2 bases, and 16 bases lay between the germline ends. This chain's CDR3 is CASSTSGQGITDTQYF. The CDR3 bases are TGTGCCAGTAGTACGTCAGGGCAGGGGATCACAGATACGCAGTATTTT.

The rearrangement joins TRBV7-2 to TRBJ1-2, with TRBD1 identical over 11 bases. Per germline, CDR1 SGHTA and CDR2 FQGNSA. The CDR3 runs to 15 residues. The trim removed 4 bases at V and 2 bases at J, leaving 3 bases unmatched. CDR3 bases: TGTGCCAGCAGCTCAGGGACAGGGGGGAACTATGGCTACACCTTC. This translates into CASSSGTGGNYGYTF. The whole variable domain, filled in from reference TRBV7-2 and TRBJ1-2, reads GAGVSQSPSNKVTEKGKDVELRCDPISGHTALYWYRQSLGQGLEFLIYFQGNSAPDKSGLPSDRFSAERTGGSVSTLTIQRTQQEDSAVYLCASSSGTGGNYGYTFGSGTRLTVV.

The genes are TRBV11-3 and TRBJ1-5; 7 positions match TRBD1. The J segment lost 3 bases and the V segment lost 6 bases, leaving 14 bases of the junction unmatched. Germline CDR1 reads SGHNT; CDR2 reads YENEEA. CDR3 length: 17 residues. For the CDR3, the DNA is TGTGCCAGCAGTCAGATCCTTGGGACAGCTTTCAATCAGCCCCAGCATTTT. Translating it yields CASSQILGTAFNQPQHF. Supplemented by reference TRBV11-3 and TRBJ1-5, the full variable domain reads EAGVVQSPRYKIIEKKQPVAFWCNPISGHNTLYWYLQNLGQGPELLIRYENEEAVDDSQLPKDRFSAERLKGVDSTLKIQPAELGDSAVYLCASSQILGTAFNQPQHFGDGTRLSIL.

The chain combines TRBV7-2 with TRBJ2-5; possibly TRBD1 for D (6 bases). Between the trimmed V and J ends, which lost 5 bases and 0 bases, there was a span of 10 bases. This CDR3 spans 14 amino acids. Germline loops: CDR1 SGHTA, CDR2 FQGNSA. Written as DNA, the CDR3 is TGTGCCAGCAGCGCCGGGACAAACCAAGAGACCCAGTACTTC. Amino acids: CASSAGTNQETQYF.

V and J are TRBV4-3 and TRBJ2-7; 12 nucleotides match TRBD2. With 3 bases clipped from V and 3 bases from J, the junction kept 3 bases outside the gene matches. CDR3 length equals 15 residues. Germline V CDR1 and CDR2: LGHNA, YSLEER. The CDR3 sequence is CASSQATSGSYEQYF. The CDR3 DNA is TGCGCCAGCAGCCAGGCGACTAGCGGGAGCTACGAGCAGTACTTC.

This clone rates as medium-sized. The chain combines TRBV10-3 with TRBJ1-1; 8 bases are shared with TRBD1. V dropped 4 bases and J dropped 5; count of bases not matched to a gene: 12. CDR1 ENHRY and CDR2 SYGVKD come from the germline V gene. This CDR3 is built from 16 residues. In DNA, the CDR3 is TGTGCCATCAGTGTAAGGGACAGGCGCCCGAGGACTGAAGCTTTCTTT. This gives the protein CAISVRDRRPRTEAFF.

This sequence joins TRBV5-1 and TRBJ2-7; TRBD2 might be the D (5 bases). The CDR3 covers 19 residues. Between the trimmed V and J ends, which lost 1 base and 4 bases, there was a span of 27 bases. The germline V gene encodes CDR1 SGHRS and CDR2 YFSETQ. This CDR3 reads CASSLWEKRASYQGYEQYF. CDR3 sequence (DNA): TGCGCCAGCAGCTTGTGGGAAAAGCGAGCTAGCTATCAAGGTTACGAGCAGTACTTC.

This chain connects TRBV15 to TRBJ2-1; 11 bases align to TRBD1. From germline, CDR1 is LNHNV and CDR2 YYDKDF (reference sequence). The CDR3 spans 15 residues. V dropped 5 bases and J dropped 6; count of bases not matched to a gene: 6. The CDR3 spells CATSEGGQGGNEQFF. In DNA, the CDR3 is TGTGCCACCAGCGAGGGGGGACAGGGGGGCAATGAGCAGTTCTTC.

This chain connects TRBV30 to TRBJ2-1; 12 bases fit TRBD2. This CDR3 has 16 amino acids. Germline V gene sequence: CDR1 GTSNPN, CDR2 SVGIG (reference sequence). The trim removed 4 bases at V and 9 bases at J, leaving 13 bases unmatched. The CDR3 here is CAWTRLLAGGCGEQFF. CDR3 in DNA: TGTGCCTGGACACGACTACTAGCGGGAGGCTGTGGTGAGCAGTTCTTC.

This chain uses TRBV29-1 with TRBJ2-1; D perhaps matches TRBD2 (5 bases). The germline V gene encodes CDR1 SQVTM and CDR2 ANQGSEA. This CDR3 contains 14 residues. Trimming removed 4 bases from V and 0 bases from J, with 10 bases in between. The CDR3: CSVVKRSSYNEQFF. The CDR3 coding sequence is TGCAGCGTTGTAAAGCGGAGCTCCTACAATGAGCAGTTCTTC.

The chain carries TRBV27 and TRBJ1-4, with D possibly matching TRBD1 (6 bases). Germline CDR1 is MNHEY and CDR2 is SMNVEV (reference sequence). The CDR3 runs to 13 residues. V lost 8 bases and J lost 5, with 12 bases in between. DNA of the CDR3: TGTGCCAGCGGGAGGGGGGGGAATGAAAAACTGTTTTTT. Translation: CASGRGGNEKLFF.

Written as DNA, the CDR3 is TGTGCCAGCAGCTTCGGGACAGGGGGCGAGCAGTACTTC. This sequence encodes CASSFGTGGEQYF. V is TRBV9 and J is TRBJ2-7; 11 bases match TRBD1. After removal of 4 bases from V and 6 bases from J, the junction contained 3 bases not matched to a gene. The CDR3 loop spans 13 amino acids. Germline-derived CDR1 and CDR2 are SGDLS and YYNGEE.

The chain links TRBV4-1 to TRBJ2-1; a weak D match, TRBD2 (5 bases). The CDR3 length is 13 residues. Per germline, CDR1 MGHRA and CDR2 YSYEKL. V was cut by 2 bases and J by 8 bases, with 10 bases left in between. DNA of the CDR3: TGCGCCAGCAGCCAACAAGCGGCTGATGAGCAGTTCTTC. This codes for CASSQQAADEQFF.

J is TRBJ2-3 and V is TRBV5-4, with TRBD2 identical over 11 bases. This CDR3 has 15 residues. CDR1 SGHNT and CDR2 YYREEE come from the germline V gene (reference sequence). Unmatched junction bases numbered 3, after V lost 2 bases and J lost 4 bases. The CDR3 nucleotides read TGTGCCAGCAGCTTCAGTAGCGGGAGGGCAGATACGCAGTATTTT. Protein product: CASSFSSGRADTQYF. The full variable domain, its missing parts supplied by reference TRBV5-4 and TRBJ2-3, is ETGVTQSPTHLIKTRGQQVTLRCSSQSGHNTVSWYQQALGQGPQFIFQYYREEENGRGNFPPRFSGLQFPNYSSELNVNALELDDSALYLCASSFSSGRADTQYFGPGTRLTVL.